A selection of T cell receptor beta chains follows, all from one sample in a study of blood T cell repertoires in COVID-19. Repertoires were generated with immunoSEQ multiplex PCR, while TCRdb's copy carries only in-frame clones and drops some. The data hold some 250,000 clones, with about four fifths observed a single time. The source material was peripheral blood. The receptor set was obtained from an elderly man with acute or convalescent COVID-19. The CDR3 runs from the conserved cysteine through the conserved F or W. D genes are given only for firm matches. Only part of the rows carry a size: once, few, many, or a class if the clone is expanded.

v_call	d_call	clone_size	j_call	cdr3_nt	cdr3_aa
TRBV15	TRBD2	.	TRBJ2-5	TGTGCCACCAGCAGAGATCTACTTCTAGCGGGAAGGGAGACCCAGTACTTC	CATSRDLLLAGRETQYF
TRBV10-3	TRBD2	once	TRBJ2-3	TGTGCCATCAGTTCGCCTAGCGGGAGCACAGATACGCAGTATTTT	CAISSPSGSTDTQYF
TRBV3-1/TRBV3-2	.	.	TRBJ2-7	TGTGCCAGCAGCCAATACGGTTTAGAGCAGTACTTC	CASSQYGLEQYF
TRBV5-5	.	.	TRBJ2-5	TGTGCCAGCAGCTTGCATGCGTCCTCCGGGGAGACCCAGTACTTC	CASSLHASSGETQYF
TRBV5-4	.	.	TRBJ2-5	TGTGCCAGCAGCTTGAGTCTCGGGATGAGTGAGACCCAGTACTTC	CASSLSLGMSETQYF
TRBV19	.	once	TRBJ2-5	TGTGCCAGTAGTATCGGCAGGGGGGTTTTGGCCCAGTACTTC	CASSIGRGVLAQYF
TRBV27	.	few	TRBJ1-1	TGTGCCAGCAGTCACCAGGGCAGGGCCAAAGGCGCTGAAGCTTTCTTT	CASSHQGRAKGAEAFF
TRBV5-4	TRBD1	.	TRBJ2-2	TGTGCCAGCAGCTTGGTTGGGACAGCTGGGGGGGAGCTGTTTTTT	CASSLVGTAGGELFF
TRBV11-3	.	.	TRBJ2-2	TGTGCCAGCAGCTTAACACAGGGTACCGGGGAGCTGTTTTTT	CASSLTQGTGELFF
TRBV5-1	TRBD2	.	TRBJ2-2	TGCGCCAGCAGCTTTCTAGCGGGGGGGCCAGGGGAGCTGTTTTTT	CASSFLAGGPGELFF
TRBV27	.	.	TRBJ1-5	TGTGCCAGCAGTCCTACAGGGAATCAGCCCCAGCATTTT	CASSPTGNQPQHF
TRBV28	.	few	TRBJ1-6	TGTGCCAGCAGGCCACCGACGGGAGTTAATTCACCCCTCCACTTT	CASRPPTGVNSPLHF
TRBV18	TRBD1	.	TRBJ2-7	TGTGCCAGCATCGAGGACAGGGATACCTACGAGCAGTACTTC	CASIEDRDTYEQYF
TRBV28	.	.	TRBJ2-1	TGTGCCAGCAGCCCTGGAGCCTACAATGAGCAGTTCTTC	CASSPGAYNEQFF
TRBV10-1	.	.	TRBJ1-2	TGCGCCAGCAGTGAGGGGCAGGGGCTTGGTGGCTACACCTTC	CASSEGQGLGGYTF
TRBV11-3	.	.	TRBJ2-7	TGTGCCAGCAGCCAAGAGGCCCCCAACGAGCAGTACTTC	CASSQEAPNEQYF
TRBV7-9	.	.	TRBJ1-2	TGTGCCAGCAGCTTAGCGGGGGCGGGCCGCACCTATGGCTACACCTTC	CASSLAGAGRTYGYTF